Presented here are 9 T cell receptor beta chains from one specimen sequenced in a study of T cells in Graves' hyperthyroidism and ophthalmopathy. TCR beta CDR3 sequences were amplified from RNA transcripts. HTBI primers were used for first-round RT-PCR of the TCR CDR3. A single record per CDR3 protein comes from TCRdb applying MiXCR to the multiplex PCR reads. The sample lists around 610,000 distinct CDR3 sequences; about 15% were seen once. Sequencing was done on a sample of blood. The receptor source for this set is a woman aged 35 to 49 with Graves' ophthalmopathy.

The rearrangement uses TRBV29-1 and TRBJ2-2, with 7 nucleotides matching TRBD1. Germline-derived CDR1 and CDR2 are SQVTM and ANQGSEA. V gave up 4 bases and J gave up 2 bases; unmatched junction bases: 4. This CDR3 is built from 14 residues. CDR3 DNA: TGCAGCGTTGCCGACAGGGTTAACACCGGGGAGCTGTTTTTT. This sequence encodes CSVADRVNTGELFF.

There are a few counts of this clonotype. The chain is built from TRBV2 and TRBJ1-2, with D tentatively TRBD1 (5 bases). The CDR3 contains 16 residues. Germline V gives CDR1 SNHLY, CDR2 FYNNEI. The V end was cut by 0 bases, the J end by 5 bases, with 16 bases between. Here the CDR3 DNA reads TGTGCCAGCAGTGAAGCGCTGGCGGGACCCGAGTATGGCTACACCTTC. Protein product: CASSEALAGPEYGYTF.

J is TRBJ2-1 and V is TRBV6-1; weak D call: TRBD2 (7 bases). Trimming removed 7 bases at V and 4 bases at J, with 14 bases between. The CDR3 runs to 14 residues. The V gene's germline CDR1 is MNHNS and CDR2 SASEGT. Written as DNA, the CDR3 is TGTGCCAGCATTCTAAGGGGGGGATACAATGAGCAGTTCTTC. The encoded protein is CASILRGGYNEQFF.

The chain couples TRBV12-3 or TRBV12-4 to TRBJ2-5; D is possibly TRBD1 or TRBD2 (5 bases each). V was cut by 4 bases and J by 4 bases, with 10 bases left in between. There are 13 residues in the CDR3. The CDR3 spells CASSWGTRETQYF. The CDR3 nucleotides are TGTGCCAGCAGTTGGGGGACCCGAGAGACCCAGTACTTC.

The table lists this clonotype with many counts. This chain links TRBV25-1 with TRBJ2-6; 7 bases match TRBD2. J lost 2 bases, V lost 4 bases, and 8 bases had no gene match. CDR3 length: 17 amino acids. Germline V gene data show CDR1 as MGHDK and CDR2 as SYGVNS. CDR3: CASSGGRGGAGANVLTF. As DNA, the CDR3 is TGTGCCAGCAGTGGCGGACGCGGGGGTGCTGGGGCCAACGTCCTGACTTTC.

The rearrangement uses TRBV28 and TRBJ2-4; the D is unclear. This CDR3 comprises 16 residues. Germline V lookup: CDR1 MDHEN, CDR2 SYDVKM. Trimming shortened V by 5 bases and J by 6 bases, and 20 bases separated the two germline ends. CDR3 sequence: CASSPSYGRRINIQYF. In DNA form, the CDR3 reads TGTGCCAGCAGTCCCTCTTATGGCCGAAGAATAAACATTCAGTACTTC. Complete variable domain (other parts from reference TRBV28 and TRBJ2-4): DVKVTQSSRYLVKRTGEKVFLECVQDMDHENMFWYRQDPGLGLRLIYFSYDVKMKEKGDIPEGYSVSREKKERFSLILESASTNQTSMYLCASSPSYGRRINIQYFGAGTRLSVL.

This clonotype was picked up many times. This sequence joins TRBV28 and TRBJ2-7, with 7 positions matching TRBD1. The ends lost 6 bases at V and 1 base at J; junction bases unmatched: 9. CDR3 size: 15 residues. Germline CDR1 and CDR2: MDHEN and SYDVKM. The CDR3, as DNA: TGTGCCAGCAGCCCTCTCCCGGGACAGTCCTACGAGCAGTACTTC. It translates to CASSPLPGQSYEQYF.

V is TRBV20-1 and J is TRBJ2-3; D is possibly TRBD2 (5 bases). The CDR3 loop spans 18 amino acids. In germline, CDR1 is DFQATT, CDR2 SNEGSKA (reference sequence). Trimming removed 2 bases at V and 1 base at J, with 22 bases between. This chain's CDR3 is CSARSHTSRNGGTDTQYF. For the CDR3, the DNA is TGCAGTGCTAGATCCCACACTTCCCGGAACGGGGGCACAGATACGCAGTATTTT.

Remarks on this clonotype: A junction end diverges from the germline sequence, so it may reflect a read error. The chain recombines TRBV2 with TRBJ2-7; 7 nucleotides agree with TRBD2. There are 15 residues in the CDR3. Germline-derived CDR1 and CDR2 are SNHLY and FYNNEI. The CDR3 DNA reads TGTGCCGGCAGTGGTTGGGCTAGCGGCACCTACGAGCAGTACTTC. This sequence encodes CAGSGWASGTYEQYF.